The sequence of this T cell receptor (beta chain) was determined in a study of cytomegalovirus exposure and HLA in healthy donors. Whole-study findings and limits: Confirmation in vitro established that a few CMV-associated chains were specific for CMV antigens. Some V segments, TRBV6-2 and TRBV6-3 among them, were indistinguishable and were therefore excluded. The likely origin of a cluster of highly shared sequence variants was a sequencing artifact. Later on, an analysis found that several of the most significant clusters appeared to be linked to common viral pathogens, which included parvovirus B19.

This clone was seen only once. What it binds is unknown. V was cut by 7 bases and J by 0 bases, with 9 bases left in between. This CDR3 spans 13 amino acids. Germline V gene sequence: CDR1 MNHNY, CDR2 SVGAGI (reference sequence). The PCR contained 60 Vbeta and 13 Jbeta primers. This table comes from immunoSEQ multiplex PCR, and its TCRdb copy is limited to in-frame clones, with some not included. The data show some 180,000 clones, around 75% seen once. Material for sequencing was PBMCs. The chain couples TRBV6-6 to TRBJ1-1, with D unclear. This clonotype originated in a male donor in good health and CMV-seronegative. This chain's CDR3 is CASKPTMNTEAFF. The CDR3 bases are TGTGCCAGCAAACCCACAATGAACACTGAAGCTTTCTTT.